These 27 T cell receptor beta chains share one sample of origin, sequenced in a study of blood T cells in healthy people across ages. With a J-beta primer mix and a sample-barcoded 5' primer, a second PCR ran roughly 7 to 11 cycles. TCRdb processed the 5' RACE reads anew with MiXCR; each CDR3 protein has one entry. The table has approximately 1.5 million distinct CDR3 sequences, around 36% seen once. The source material was blood. The source is a woman in her thirties in good health.

In regard to this clonotype: This may stem from a read error, because a much larger clone lies one nucleotide away. CDR3 amino acids: CSVEGNGQLGLAGTYEQYF. The DNA of the CDR3 is TGCAGCGTTGAAGGGAATGGACAGTTGGGACTAGCGGGAACCTACGAGCAGTACTTC. The gene calls are TRBV29-1 and TRBJ2-7, with 13 bases aligning to TRBD2. The trim removed 1 base at V and 2 bases at J, leaving 14 bases unmatched. CDR1 is SQVTM and CDR2 is ANQGSEA in the germline V gene. This CDR3 contains 19 residues.

Only a few counts were recorded for this clonotype. The genes are TRBV7-3 and TRBJ1-2; weak D call: TRBD1 (5 bases). The germline gives CDR1 SGHTA, CDR2 FQGTGA. CDR3 length: 12 amino acids. V shed 1 base and J shed 8 bases, with 8 bases lying between them. The CDR3 here is CASSLNQGGYTF. CDR3 coding DNA: TGTGCCAGCAGCTTAAATCAGGGAGGCTACACCTTC.

The gene calls are TRBV6-5 and TRBJ2-1; 11 bases agree with TRBD2. There are 16 residues in the CDR3. The junction had 8 bases not matched to a gene; V was cut back by 4 bases and J by 6 bases. Germline CDR1 MNHEY, CDR2 SVGAGI. The CDR3, as DNA: TGTGCCAGCAGTTCCCACCTAGCGGGGGGTACCAATGAGCAGTTCTTC. Amino acid sequence: CASSSHLAGGTNEQFF.

V is TRBV3-1 and J is TRBJ1-2, with 7 bases identical to TRBD1. This CDR3 has 15 amino acids. Germline CDR1 LGHDT, CDR2 YNNKEL (reference sequence). After removal of 1 base from V and 6 bases from J, the junction contained 8 bases not matched to a gene. CDR3 loop: CASSQGQGIRNGYTF. Here the CDR3 DNA reads TGTGCCAGCAGCCAAGGACAGGGAATCAGAAATGGCTACACCTTC. Combining the CDR3 with reference TRBV3-1 and TRBJ1-2 gives the whole variable domain DTAVSQTPKYLVTQMGNDKSIKCEQNLGHDTMYWYKQDSKKFLKIMFSYNNKELIINETVPNRFSPKSPDKAHLNLHINSLELGDSAVYFCASSQGQGIRNGYTFGSGTRLTVV.

For the CDR3, the DNA is TGCAGTGCTAGCGGGAGGGACGATAACAATGAGCAGTTCTTC. Residues: CSASGRDDNNEQFF. The chain combines TRBV20-1 with TRBJ2-1, with 8 bases fitting TRBD2. Germline V lookup: CDR1 DFQATT, CDR2 SNEGSKA (reference sequence). After removal of 3 bases from V and 5 bases from J, the junction contained 6 bases not matched to a gene. The CDR3 length is 14 residues.

The table lists this clonotype with a few counts. The CDR3 nucleotides are TGCGCCAGCAGCCTTACTAGGTCCGACGAGACCCAGTACTTC. Amino acid sequence: CASSLTRSDETQYF. The rearrangement uses TRBV5-1 and TRBJ2-5; D is perhaps TRBD2 (5 bases). Deletions cut 4 bases from V and 5 bases from J, with 15 bases between. There are 14 residues in the CDR3. Germline V gene data show CDR1 as SGHRS and CDR2 as YFSETQ.

This clonotype was picked up a small number of times. The chain couples TRBV10-2 to TRBJ2-1; D gene ambiguous. V shed 2 bases and J shed 12 bases, with 14 bases lying between them. The CDR3 spans 13 residues. CDR1 WSHSY and CDR2 SAAADI come from the germline V gene. CDR3 protein: CASSEVQHTLQFF. CDR3 bases: TGCGCCAGCAGTGAGGTCCAGCACACCCTGCAGTTCTTC.

The J gene is TRBJ2-1, the V gene TRBV29-1; D is possibly TRBD2 (5 bases). In germline, CDR1 is SQVTM, CDR2 ANQGSEA. Trimming cost V 1 base and J 4 bases, with 11 bases left between them. The CDR3 is 14 amino acids. The CDR3 nucleotides are TGCAGCGTTGAAGTATCTAGCCGTTACAATGAGCAGTTCTTC. As protein: CSVEVSSRYNEQFF.

This clonotype was seen repeatedly, ten times or more. The gene calls are TRBV10-3 and TRBJ2-5; D is unresolved. The CDR3 spans 14 residues. V was shortened by 8 bases and J by 5 bases, with 18 bases between the two germline ends. Per the germline V gene, CDR1 is ENHRY and CDR2 is SYGVKD. The CDR3, as DNA: TGTGCCATCGGTCATACTTCTCTATGGGAGACCCAGTACTTC. It yields the protein CAIGHTSLWETQYF.

This clonotype was seen only a few times. This rearrangement joins TRBV6-6 to TRBJ2-5; the D gene is possibly TRBD1 (5 bases). Deletions cut 0 bases from V and 2 bases from J, with 13 bases between. CDR3 length: 16 residues. Germline V gene lookup returns CDR1 MNHNY and CDR2 SVGAGI (reference sequence). The CDR3 DNA reads TGTGCCAGCAGTTACTCGAGATCAGGGTTGCAAGAGACCCAGTACTTC. As protein: CASSYSRSGLQETQYF.

This clonotype was observed at least ten times. The rearrangement uses TRBV7-6 and TRBJ2-7, with D possibly being TRBD1 or TRBD2 (5 bases each). Germline-derived CDR1 and CDR2 are SGHVS and FNYEAQ. The CDR3 runs 18 residues. The germline V and J ends were trimmed by 1 base and 2 bases, with 21 bases remaining between them. The CDR3 sequence: CASSLGDGGGRPTYEQYF. CDR3 coding DNA: TGTGCCAGCAGCTTAGGGGACGGTGGTGGCCGTCCTACCTACGAGCAGTACTTC.

This sequence joins TRBV27 and TRBJ1-2; unclear D gene. The CDR3 is made up of 13 amino acids. Looked up from germline, CDR1 is MNHEY and CDR2 is SMNVEV (reference sequence). Deletions cut 0 bases from V and 8 bases from J, with 10 bases between. The CDR3 DNA reads TGTGCCAGCAGTTTATCAGTGGGCAGCGGCTACACCTTC. Amino acid sequence: CASSLSVGSGYTF.

The chain couples TRBV5-1 to TRBJ2-1; 10 positions agree with TRBD2. From germline, CDR1 is SGHRS and CDR2 YFSETQ. Trimming removed 0 bases from V and 6 bases from J; junction bases left unmatched: 9. The CDR3 is made up of 17 amino acids. The CDR3 region is CASSLVLAGDFTNEQFF. The CDR3 DNA follows: TGCGCCAGCAGCTTGGTTCTAGCGGGAGATTTCACCAATGAGCAGTTCTTC.

This clonotype came up many times. This chain joins TRBV29-1 and TRBJ2-7; 12 bases map to TRBD2. CDR3 length: 14 amino acids. V was pared by 6 bases and J by 4 bases, with 7 bases of the junction left unmatched. Germline V gene lookup returns CDR1 SQVTM and CDR2 ANQGSEA. The CDR3 spells CSVLLAGGPYEQYF. CDR3 in DNA: TGCAGCGTCCTTCTAGCGGGGGGGCCTTACGAGCAGTACTTC.

In this sample, this clonotype turned up a few times. V usage is TRBV15 and J usage is TRBJ2-5; TRBD2 matches 11 bases. The CDR3 length is 15 residues. Per germline, CDR1 LNHNV and CDR2 YYDKDF (reference sequence). Trimming cost V 3 bases and J 4 bases; bases outside gene matches: 4. CDR3 sequence (DNA): TGTGCCACCAGCAGCATAGCGGGGGGGCCAGAGACCCAGTACTTC. Translation: CATSSIAGGPETQYF.

This clonotype occurred a few times. The chain combines TRBV18 with TRBJ2-7; 7 bases agree with TRBD1. V shed 6 bases, J shed 6 bases, and the junction held 8 bases outside the gene matches. This CDR3 is built from 13 residues. CDR1 is KGHSH, CDR2 LQKENI, per germline. The CDR3 reads CASSPRDSGEQYF. In DNA, the CDR3 is TGTGCCAGCTCCCCGAGGGACAGTGGCGAGCAGTACTTC.

A few counts support this clonotype. The V call is TRBV6-1, the J call TRBJ2-1; tentative D call: TRBD2 (5 bases). From germline, CDR1 is MNHNS and CDR2 SASEGT. V was trimmed by 5 bases and J by 5 bases, leaving 10 bases between them. CDR3 length equals 13 residues. The CDR3: CASSFLRDNEQFF. CDR3 coding DNA: TGTGCCAGCAGTTTTTTGCGGGACAATGAGCAGTTCTTC.

With regard to this clonotype: The junction departs from germline at one end; a sequencing error may be responsible. The CDR3, as DNA: TGTGCCGGCAGCCAGGGTAGGGCAGGTTCCCACGAGCAGTACTTC. Protein: CAGSQGRAGSHEQYF. The chain recombines TRBV3-1 with TRBJ2-7; tentatively, D is TRBD1 (5 bases). The CDR3 extends over 15 amino acids. Germline CDR1 LGHDT, CDR2 YNNKEL (reference sequence).

This clonotype was counted many times. The genes are TRBV20-1 and TRBJ2-6; D gene uncertain. Germline V gives CDR1 DFQATT, CDR2 SNEGSKA (reference sequence). V lost 0 bases and J 0 bases, leaving 9 bases between the germline ends. CDR3 length equals 16 residues. The chain's CDR3 is CSARDRVNSGANVLTF. CDR3 coding DNA: TGCAGTGCTAGAGATCGGGTCAACTCTGGGGCCAACGTCCTGACTTTC.

The V call is TRBV24-1, the J call TRBJ2-1; D not resolved. Per the germline V gene, CDR1 is KGHDR and CDR2 is SFDVKD. The V gene lost 4 bases and the J gene lost 6 bases, with 3 bases spanning the gap. This CDR3 is 11 amino acids long. CDR3 amino acids: CATSEINEQFF. DNA for the CDR3: TGTGCCACCAGTGAGATCAATGAGCAGTTCTTC.

The V call is TRBV20-1, the J call TRBJ2-1, with 7 bases lining up with TRBD2. Germline V gene data show CDR1 as DFQATT and CDR2 as SNEGSKA (reference sequence). There are 16 residues in the CDR3. The J segment lost 4 bases and the V segment lost 5 bases, leaving 14 bases of the junction unmatched. CDR3 residues: CSAPARTGEGYNEQFF. CDR3 DNA sequence: TGCAGTGCTCCCGCACGGACCGGGGAGGGTTACAATGAGCAGTTCTTC.

This chain uses TRBV7-3 with TRBJ2-5; 12 nucleotides line up with TRBD2. CDR1 and CDR2 (germline): SGHTA, FQGTGA. This CDR3 is 18 amino acids long. V shed 1 base, J shed 7 bases, and the junction held 13 bases outside the gene matches. The CDR3 nucleotides read TGTGCCAGCAGCTTAATGGGCGGACTAGCGGGGAGCGAAGGGACCCAGTACTTC. Amino acid sequence: CASSLMGGLAGSEGTQYF.

This clonotype was seen more than once but under ten times. This CDR3 reads CASRGRASVYEQFF. The CDR3 DNA is TGTGCCAGCAGGGGGAGGGCCTCAGTTTATGAGCAGTTCTTC. This chain uses TRBV28 with TRBJ2-1; 7 bases are a match to TRBD2. CDR3 length: 14 residues. Unmatched junction bases numbered 10, after V lost 6 bases and J lost 8 bases. Germline V lookup: CDR1 MDHEN, CDR2 SYDVKM.

The chain is built from TRBV12-3 or TRBV12-4 and TRBJ2-3; 11 bases match TRBD2. There are 17 residues in the CDR3. With V trimmed by 6 bases and J by 4 bases, 12 bases remained unmatched. The CDR3: CASSATSGGLGADTQYF. The CDR3 DNA reads as TGTGCCAGCAGCGCTACTAGCGGGGGTCTTGGGGCAGATACGCAGTATTTT.

This clonotype appeared a few times. The chain carries TRBV10-2 and TRBJ1-2; a weak D match, TRBD1 (6 bases). Germline-derived CDR1 and CDR2 are WSHSY and SAAADI. This CDR3 contains 13 residues. Trimming stripped 3 bases from V and 4 bases from J, with 9 bases between. The CDR3 loop is CASSDRGAYGYTF. CDR3 DNA: TGCGCCAGCAGTGACAGGGGCGCCTATGGCTACACCTTC.

This clonotype has only a few counts. The V and J genes are TRBV15 and TRBJ2-7; the D is unclear. Trimming cost V 6 bases and J 1 base, with 4 bases left between them. Germline CDR1 and CDR2: LNHNV and YYDKDF (reference sequence). The CDR3 is 11 residues long. CDR3 loop: CATRGSYEQYF. The CDR3 bases are TGTGCCACCAGAGGATCCTACGAGCAGTACTTC.

The chain combines TRBV6-2 or TRBV6-3 with TRBJ2-1, with D perhaps matching TRBD1 or TRBD2 (6 bases each). The CDR3 contains 16 residues. V was cut by 5 bases and J by 3 bases, with 17 bases left in between. Germline V lookup: CDR1 MNHEY, CDR2 SVGEGT. CDR3 residues: CASSDGTTGLYNEQFF. The CDR3, as DNA: TGTGCCAGCAGTGATGGGACAACGGGACTCTACAATGAGCAGTTCTTC.